These 25 T cell receptor beta chains came from one sample sequenced in a study of T-cell reconstitution after alpha-beta-depleted transplantation in children. Preparing the TCRbeta library involved the use of unique molecular identifiers. TCRdb re-called the PCR reads through MiXCR, storing one row per CDR3 protein. The sample includes 490,000 or so distinct CDR3 sequences, 9.5% to 15% of them seen just once. The source was PBMCs from the stem cell graft donor, collected from the stem cell graft. The origin of the receptors is a human donor who donated a stem cell graft to a child with combined immunodeficiency.

The J gene is TRBJ1-2, the V gene TRBV20-1; possible D gene TRBD1, 5 bases. The germline V gene has CDR1 DFQATT and CDR2 SNEGSKA (reference sequence). V was pared by 7 bases and J by 1 base, with 13 bases between. The CDR3 is 13 residues long. This CDR3 is CSGPRGLNYGYTF. The CDR3 DNA reads TGCAGTGGTCCCCGGGGCCTTAACTATGGCTACACCTTC.

The genes are TRBV4-3 and TRBJ1-1, with unresolved D. The length of the CDR3 is 15 residues. Trimming took off 1 base at V and 4 bases at J, with 13 bases between the two ends. Germline V gives CDR1 LGHNA, CDR2 YSLEER. The CDR3 spells CASSQVLVGITEAFF. The CDR3 bases are TGCGCCAGCAGCCAAGTCTTAGTAGGGATCACTGAAGCTTTCTTT.

This CDR3 reads CASSNLWQALSTQYF. For the CDR3, the DNA is TGTGCCAGCAGTAATCTATGGCAGGCGCTGAGTACGCAGTATTTT. The chain employs TRBV6-2 or TRBV6-3 and TRBJ2-3; D uncertain. Germline loops: CDR1 MNHEY, CDR2 SVGEGT. V was shortened by 5 bases and J by 8 bases, with 20 bases between the two germline ends. The CDR3 runs to 15 residues.

This chain uses TRBV7-9 with TRBJ1-1, with D perhaps matching TRBD1 (6 bases). Germline V gene data show CDR1 as SEHNR and CDR2 as FQNEAQ (reference sequence). This CDR3 comprises 14 residues. V lost 2 bases and J 4 bases, leaving 11 bases between the germline ends. The CDR3 DNA reads TGTGCCAGCAGCTTACCCGGGGGCATCACTGAAGCTTTCTTT. It specifies CASSLPGGITEAFF. The variable domain in full, completed from reference TRBV7-9 and TRBJ1-1, reads DTGVSQNPRHKITKRGQNVTFRCDPISEHNRLYWYRQTLGQGPEFLTYFQNEAQLEKSRLLSDRFSAERPKGSFSTLEIQRTEQGDSAMYLCASSLPGGITEAFFGQGTRLTVV.

Concerning this clonotype: The CDR3 does not close with the conserved phenylalanine or tryptophan, likely indicating a read error. The CDR3 region is CASSLPSGGLEEQFV. The CDR3 nucleotides are TGTGCCAGCAGCCTCCCTAGCGGGGGCCTTGAGGAGCAGTTCGTC. The J gene is TRBJ2-1, the V gene TRBV3-1, with TRBD2 matching 10 bases. CDR1 and CDR2 (germline): LGHDT, YNNKEL (reference sequence). The V segment lost 4 bases and the J segment 10 bases; nucleotides outside the gene matches: 10. This CDR3 has 15 amino acids.

This clonotype was detected ten times or more. The V call is TRBV12-3 or TRBV12-4, the J call TRBJ2-1, with 9 bases aligning to TRBD1. The junction had 8 bases not matched to a gene; V was cut back by 4 bases and J by 10 bases. This CDR3 contains 14 residues. CDR3 amino acids: CASSSRGQGKEQFF. CDR3 DNA sequence: TGTGCCAGCAGTTCCAGGGGACAGGGAAAAGAGCAGTTCTTC.

This clonotype was counted only a few times. The CDR3 bases are TGTGCCAGCAGCTTGCCCCGGGAGGACGTTGACAGTATGGGCAATCAGCCCCAGCATTTT. Its translation: CASSLPREDVDSMGNQPQHF. V is TRBV2 and J is TRBJ1-5; D may be TRBD1 (5 bases). V lost 6 bases, J lost 2 bases, and 29 bases lay in between. This CDR3 region has 20 residues. Germline assignment: CDR1 SNHLY and CDR2 FYNNEI.

V is TRBV20-1 and J is TRBJ2-7; D gene unclear. Germline lookup yields CDR1 DFQATT and CDR2 SNEGSKA (reference sequence). The CDR3 contains 12 residues. V was shortened by 6 bases and J by 5 bases, with 14 bases between the two germline ends. The CDR3 reads CSAPRVGDEQYF. CDR3 DNA sequence: TGCAGTGCCCCCCGGGTCGGTGACGAGCAGTACTTC.

The chain carries TRBV29-1 and TRBJ2-7, with a possible D match to TRBD2 (6 bases). CDR1 SQVTM and CDR2 ANQGSEA come from the germline V gene. Between the trimmed V and J ends, which lost 4 bases and 3 bases, there was a span of 13 bases. CDR3 length equals 13 residues. DNA of the CDR3: TGCAGCGTTGTCAAACGGGAGAGCTACGAGCAGTACTTC. The encoded protein is CSVVKRESYEQYF.

The chain links TRBV7-3 to TRBJ1-6; maybe TRBD1 (5 bases). V lost 3 bases and J lost 7, with 10 bases in between. The CDR3 consists of 14 residues. The germline gives CDR1 SGHTA, CDR2 FQGTGA. In nucleotides, the CDR3 is TGTGCCAGCAGCTTGGTCGGGACCAATTCACCCCTCCACTTT. Its protein is CASSLVGTNSPLHF.

The chain recombines TRBV25-1 with TRBJ2-5; D perhaps matches TRBD2 (7 bases). The germline V gene has CDR1 MGHDK and CDR2 SYGVNS. CDR3 length: 14 residues. V gave up 7 bases and J gave up 4 bases, with 16 bases separating them. The CDR3 sequence: CASTRAGAGETQYF. The CDR3 bases are TGTGCCAGCACCCGGGCGGGGGCGGGAGAGACCCAGTACTTC.

The chain combines TRBV3-1 with TRBJ1-1; maybe TRBD1 (5 bases). Trimming removed 2 bases from V and 6 bases from J, with 13 bases in between. From germline, CDR1 is LGHDT and CDR2 YNNKEL (reference sequence). This CDR3 spans 14 amino acids. CDR3 amino acids: CASSQNLWGPEAFF. CDR3 nucleotides: TGTGCCAGCAGCCAAAACCTCTGGGGACCTGAAGCTTTCTTT.

This clonotype was seen at least ten times. This chain connects TRBV5-1 to TRBJ2-1, with D possibly matching TRBD2 (6 bases). CDR1 is SGHRS, CDR2 YFSETQ, per germline. Trimming left V 0 bases short and J 7 bases short, with 17 bases between. The CDR3 is 16 residues long. CDR3 amino acids: CASSLALGGAANEQFF. CDR3 DNA sequence: TGCGCCAGCAGCTTGGCCCTCGGGGGAGCGGCGAATGAGCAGTTCTTC. Looking up the rest from reference TRBV5-1 and TRBJ2-1 gives the full variable domain: KAGVTQTPRYLIKTRGQQVTLSCSPISGHRSVSWYQQTPGQGLQFLFEYFSETQRNKGNFPGRFSGRQFSNSRSEMNVSTLELGDSALYLCASSLALGGAANEQFFGPGTRLTVL.

A few counts support this clonotype. This chain uses TRBV20-1 with TRBJ2-5; the match to TRBD2 covers 7 bases. Trimming cost V 3 bases and J 0 bases; bases outside gene matches: 7. Germline assignment: CDR1 DFQATT and CDR2 SNEGSKA (reference sequence). The CDR3 is 15 residues long. CDR3 in amino acids: CSASRPSGNQETQYF. The DNA for the CDR3 is TGCAGTGCTAGTCGCCCTAGCGGTAACCAAGAGACCCAGTACTTC.

This chain uses TRBV6-1 with TRBJ2-6, with D maybe TRBD1 (5 bases). Deletions cut 6 bases from V and 1 base from J, with 13 bases between. This CDR3 has 16 residues. Germline loops: CDR1 MNHNS, CDR2 SASEGT. The CDR3 sequence is CASSSARASGANVLTF. CDR3 DNA sequence: TGTGCCAGCAGCTCCGCCAGGGCGTCTGGGGCCAACGTCCTGACTTTC.

The J gene is TRBJ2-3, the V gene TRBV7-8; D is perhaps TRBD1 (6 bases). The CDR3 length is 16 residues. V was clipped by 1 base and J by 3 bases, with 14 bases between them. CDR1 and CDR2 (germline): SGHVS, FQNEAQ. For the CDR3, the DNA is TGTGCCAGCAGCTTAGTTCGGGACATAGTAACAGATACGCAGTATTTT. It codes for CASSLVRDIVTDTQYF.

V usage is TRBV25-1 and J usage is TRBJ1-2; maybe TRBD1 (5 bases). Deletions cut 0 bases from V and 2 bases from J, with 16 bases between. The CDR3 runs to 17 residues. Germline CDR1 is MGHDK and CDR2 is SYGVNS. Written as DNA, the CDR3 is TGTGCCAGCAGTGAATATTTCCCGGACATTCGAAACTATGGCTACACCTTC. It is translated as CASSEYFPDIRNYGYTF.

The chain couples TRBV11-2 to TRBJ2-1; TRBD2 matches at 13 bases. This CDR3 is 16 amino acids long. V shed 5 bases, J shed 6 bases, and the junction held 7 bases outside the gene matches. Per the germline V gene, CDR1 is SGHAT and CDR2 is FQNNGV. The CDR3 region is CASSPTLAGGTNEQFF. CDR3 nucleotide sequence: TGTGCCAGCAGCCCTACACTAGCGGGAGGGACCAATGAGCAGTTCTTC. The full variable domain, in which reference TRBV11-2 and TRBJ2-1 provide the parts outside the CDR3, is EAGVAQSPRYKIIEKRQSVAFWCNPISGHATLYWYQQILGQGPKLLIQFQNNGVVDDSQLPKDRFSAERLKGVDSTLKIQPAKLEDSAVYLCASSPTLAGGTNEQFFGPGTRLTVL.

This clonotype has only a few counts. J is TRBJ1-6 and V is TRBV6-1; TRBD1 might be the D (6 bases). This CDR3 has 13 amino acids. Germline assignment: CDR1 MNHNS and CDR2 SASEGT. The V gene lost 5 bases and the J gene lost 11 bases, with 13 bases spanning the gap. The CDR3 DNA is TGTGCCAGCAGTCAAGGACAGTTGACACCCCTCCACTTT. Encoded protein: CASSQGQLTPLHF.

The chain recombines TRBV20-1 with TRBJ2-7, with TRBD1 matching 7 bases. V shed 7 bases and J 2 bases; nucleotides not matched to a gene: 5. Germline CDR1 DFQATT, CDR2 SNEGSKA (reference sequence). This CDR3 region has 12 residues. CDR3 residues: CSGLGQTYEQYF. The CDR3 DNA follows: TGCAGTGGACTGGGACAGACCTACGAGCAGTACTTC.

In this sample, this clonotype turned up a few times. The V call is TRBV5-1, the J call TRBJ1-6, with a weak D call TRBD1 (5 bases). The CDR3 runs to 16 residues. Trimming stripped 0 bases from V and 10 bases from J, with 17 bases between. CDR1 SGHRS and CDR2 YFSETQ come from the germline V gene. Written as DNA, the CDR3 is TGCGCCAGCAGCTTGGTGGGCAGGGCGACGGAATCACCCCTCCACTTT. It translates to CASSLVGRATESPLHF.

Many counts were recorded for this clonotype. V and J are TRBV6-5 and TRBJ1-3; 7 bases map to TRBD1. The CDR3 contains 16 residues. CDR1 is MNHEY and CDR2 is SVGAGI in the germline V gene. The ends lost 5 bases at V and 3 bases at J; junction bases unmatched: 10. The CDR3 DNA follows: TGTGCCAGCAGTATACGAGACAGGGTATATGGAAACACCATATATTTT. This translates into CASSIRDRVYGNTIYF.

The chain carries TRBV7-2 and TRBJ1-5; weak D call: TRBD1 (5 bases). CDR3 length equals 16 residues. Trimming took off 3 bases at V and 0 bases at J, with 12 bases between the two ends. From germline, CDR1 is SGHTA and CDR2 FQGNSA. The CDR3 here is CASSFGTLYSNQPQHF. DNA of the CDR3: TGTGCCAGCAGCTTCGGGACTCTGTATAGCAATCAGCCCCAGCATTTT.

There are many counts of this clonotype. The rearrangement uses TRBV29-1 and TRBJ2-3; D might be TRBD2 (5 bases). CDR3 length: 15 residues. V was trimmed by 0 bases and J by 0 bases, leaving 10 bases between them. CDR1 and CDR2 from the germline V gene are SQVTM and ANQGSEA. CDR3 nucleotide sequence: TGCAGCGTTGAAGATGACTACTCTAGCACAGATACGCAGTATTTT. This encodes CSVEDDYSSTDTQYF.

The chain has TRBV4-3 and TRBJ1-1, with unresolved D. CDR1 and CDR2 (germline): LGHNA, YSLEER. V dropped 2 bases and J dropped 3 bases, with 7 bases sitting between them. The CDR3 sequence is 13 residues long. The CDR3 nucleotides read TGCGCCAGCAGCCAACAGCGGCACACTGAAGCTTTCTTT. Its translation is CASSQQRHTEAFF.